Listed below are T cell receptor beta chains from one sample, sequenced in a study of early stage breast cancer tumors. The data were produced by immunoSEQ multiplex PCR, yet TCRdb's version contains in-frame clones alone and is incomplete. The sample contains about 28,000 clones, roughly four fifths of which appear only once. Specimen: blood. The receptors derive from a person aged 35-50 years with breast cancer. The CDR3 runs from the conserved cysteine through the conserved F or W. Each record gives: J gene, clone size, D gene, V gene, CDR3 protein, CDR3 DNA. The D gene is left open where the match is weak. Size tells how often a clone was seen (once, few, many) or the class of an expanded clone, and some rows leave it out.

j_gene: TRBJ2-3
abundance: once
d_gene: TRBD2
v_gene: TRBV7-3
CDR3aa: CASSRLAGGGTDTQYF
CDR3nt: TGTGCCAGCAGCAGACTAGCGGGAGGGGGCACAGATACGCAGTATTTT

j_gene: TRBJ2-3
abundance: .
d_gene: .
v_gene: TRBV2
CDR3aa: CASSGGTLSTDTQYF
CDR3nt: TGTGCCAGCAGCGGCGGGACGCTTAGCACAGATACGCAGTATTTT

j_gene: TRBJ2-2
abundance: .
d_gene: TRBD2
v_gene: TRBV14
CDR3aa: CASSQGTSVAGELFF
CDR3nt: TGTGCCAGCAGCCAAGGGACTAGCGTCGCCGGGGAGCTGTTTTTT

j_gene: TRBJ2-7
abundance: .
d_gene: TRBD1
v_gene: TRBV25-1
CDR3aa: CASSPGQGSNEQYF
CDR3nt: TGTGCCAGCAGTCCGGGACAGGGTTCGAACGAGCAGTACTTC

j_gene: TRBJ2-5
abundance: .
d_gene: TRBD1
v_gene: TRBV30
CDR3aa: CAWSGQGLGQETQYF
CDR3nt: TGTGCCTGGAGTGGACAGGGGTTGGGTCAAGAGACCCAGTACTTC

j_gene: TRBJ2-5
abundance: few
d_gene: .
v_gene: TRBV7-9
CDR3aa: CASSPKTRLGETQYF
CDR3nt: TGTGCCAGCAGCCCCAAGACTAGGCTCGGAGAGACCCAGTACTTC

j_gene: TRBJ1-2
abundance: few
d_gene: .
v_gene: TRBV28
CDR3aa: CASNWGSGYTF
CDR3nt: TGTGCCAGCAACTGGGGGTCTGGCTACACCTTC

j_gene: TRBJ2-5
abundance: .
d_gene: .
v_gene: TRBV11-2
CDR3aa: CASSLEVTGTVGTQYF
CDR3nt: TGTGCCAGCAGCTTAGAAGTGACAGGAACAGTGGGGACCCAGTACTTC

j_gene: TRBJ2-7
abundance: .
d_gene: .
v_gene: TRBV28
CDR3aa: CASSFNFLGTGGITSGRNSYEQYF
CDR3nt: TGTGCCAGCAGTTTTAATTTCCTTGGGACAGGGGGCATAACTAGCGGGAGGAACTCCTACGAGCAGTACTTC

j_gene: TRBJ2-2
abundance: .
d_gene: .
v_gene: TRBV6-4
CDR3aa: CASSDKSTAGGDTGELFF
CDR3nt: TGTGCCAGCAGTGACAAATCGACGGCTGGCGGCGACACCGGGGAGCTGTTTTTT

j_gene: TRBJ2-2
abundance: .
d_gene: TRBD2
v_gene: TRBV10-3
CDR3aa: CAISPGTSGGNTGELFF
CDR3nt: TGTGCCATCAGTCCCGGGACTAGCGGGGGGAACACCGGGGAGCTGTTTTTT

j_gene: TRBJ1-4
abundance: few
d_gene: TRBD1
v_gene: TRBV6-6
CDR3aa: CASRLTGQGEKLFF
CDR3nt: TGTGCCAGCCGACTGACGGGACAGGGTGAAAAACTGTTTTTT

j_gene: TRBJ2-7
abundance: medium-sized
d_gene: .
v_gene: TRBV7-2
CDR3aa: CASSFQHSYEQYF
CDR3nt: TGTGCCAGCAGCTTTCAACACAGCTACGAGCAGTACTTC

j_gene: TRBJ1-5
abundance: .
d_gene: .
v_gene: TRBV7-9
CDR3aa: CASSSTRYSNQPQHF
CDR3nt: TGTGCCAGCAGCTCAACACGGTATAGCAATCAGCCCCAGCATTTT

j_gene: TRBJ2-5
abundance: .
d_gene: TRBD1
v_gene: TRBV29-1
CDR3aa: CSVPTTGGETQYF
CDR3nt: TGCAGCGTCCCCACTACAGGGGGAGAGACCCAGTACTTC

j_gene: TRBJ1-1
abundance: .
d_gene: .
v_gene: TRBV2
CDR3aa: CARQGEAEAFF
CDR3nt: TGTGCCAGACAGGGAGAGGCTGAAGCTTTCTTT

j_gene: TRBJ2-3
abundance: .
d_gene: .
v_gene: TRBV10-1
CDR3aa: CASPFVQWGTDTQYF
CDR3nt: TGCGCCAGCCCCTTTGTCCAGTGGGGCACAGATACGCAGTATTTT

j_gene: TRBJ2-6
abundance: .
d_gene: TRBD1
v_gene: TRBV2
CDR3aa: CASRKQGGGANVLTF
CDR3nt: TGTGCCAGCAGGAAACAGGGGGGCGGGGCCAACGTCCTGACTTTC

j_gene: TRBJ2-3
abundance: .
d_gene: .
v_gene: TRBV9
CDR3aa: CASSTGLITDTQYF
CDR3nt: TGTGCCAGCAGCACTGGACTGATCACAGATACGCAGTATTTT

j_gene: TRBJ1-2
abundance: .
d_gene: TRBD1
v_gene: TRBV6-5
CDR3aa: CASMQRDRGSHGYTF
CDR3nt: TGTGCCAGCATGCAACGGGACAGGGGAAGTCATGGCTACACCTTC

j_gene: TRBJ2-2
abundance: .
d_gene: TRBD2
v_gene: TRBV6-5
CDR3aa: CASSLAAGELFF
CDR3nt: TGTGCCAGCAGTCTAGCGGCCGGGGAGCTGTTTTTT

j_gene: TRBJ2-7
abundance: .
d_gene: .
v_gene: TRBV7-2
CDR3aa: CASSLGGIPSYEQYF
CDR3nt: TGTGCCAGCAGCTTAGGGGGGATTCCCTCCTACGAGCAGTACTTC

j_gene: TRBJ2-5
abundance: .
d_gene: TRBD1
v_gene: TRBV25-1
CDR3aa: CASSQRTGRDETQYF
CDR3nt: TGTGCCAGCAGTCAAAGGACAGGGCGCGATGAGACCCAGTACTTC

j_gene: TRBJ2-7
abundance: .
d_gene: TRBD1
v_gene: TRBV6-1
CDR3aa: CASSVPRQGLEQYF
CDR3nt: TGTGCCAGCAGTGTTCCCCGACAGGGTCTCGAGCAGTACTTC

j_gene: TRBJ2-7
abundance: .
d_gene: TRBD2
v_gene: TRBV4-2
CDR3aa: CASSQDEAGGYEQYF
CDR3nt: TGTGCCAGCAGCCAAGATGAGGCGGGAGGTTACGAGCAGTACTTC

j_gene: TRBJ1-5
abundance: .
d_gene: .
v_gene: TRBV7-6
CDR3aa: CASSLGNNQPQHF
CDR3nt: TGTGCCAGCAGCTTAGGAAACAATCAGCCCCAGCATTTT

j_gene: TRBJ1-1
abundance: .
d_gene: .
v_gene: TRBV11-3
CDR3aa: CASSFAGNTEAFF
CDR3nt: TGTGCCAGCAGCTTCGCGGGGAACACTGAAGCTTTCTTT

j_gene: TRBJ2-1
abundance: .
d_gene: TRBD2
v_gene: TRBV7-9
CDR3aa: CASSLTSGDNEQFF
CDR3nt: TGTGCCAGCAGCTTGACTAGCGGGGACAATGAGCAGTTCTTC

j_gene: TRBJ2-5
abundance: .
d_gene: .
v_gene: TRBV11-2
CDR3aa: CASSHQETQYF
CDR3nt: TGTGCCAGCAGCCACCAAGAGACCCAGTACTTC

j_gene: TRBJ2-3
abundance: .
d_gene: TRBD2
v_gene: TRBV7-2
CDR3aa: CASSLVASGRRTDTQYF
CDR3nt: TGTGCCAGCAGCTTAGTGGCTAGCGGGAGACGCACAGATACGCAGTATTTT

j_gene: TRBJ2-1
abundance: .
d_gene: TRBD1
v_gene: TRBV7-9
CDR3aa: CASSLTTGYNEQFF
CDR3nt: TGTGCCAGCAGCTTAACGACAGGGTACAATGAGCAGTTCTTC

j_gene: TRBJ1-1
abundance: .
d_gene: .
v_gene: TRBV12-5
CDR3aa: CASGLGVVGTMDQAFF
CDR3nt: TGTGCTAGTGGTTTGGGAGTGGTGGGGACCATGGACCAAGCTTTCTTT

j_gene: TRBJ2-3
abundance: .
d_gene: .
v_gene: TRBV6-6
CDR3aa: CATKITDTQYF
CDR3nt: TGTGCCACCAAAATCACAGATACGCAGTATTTT

j_gene: TRBJ1-5
abundance: .
d_gene: .
v_gene: TRBV28
CDR3aa: CASSSTDRSPPNQPQHF
CDR3nt: TGTGCCAGCAGTTCTACCGACCGATCCCCCCCCAATCAGCCCCAGCATTTT

j_gene: TRBJ1-2
abundance: .
d_gene: TRBD1
v_gene: TRBV4-2
CDR3aa: CASSSGQGVGYGYTF
CDR3nt: TGTGCCAGCAGCTCTGGACAGGGGGTTGGCTATGGCTACACCTTC

j_gene: TRBJ2-1
abundance: .
d_gene: TRBD2
v_gene: TRBV7-2
CDR3aa: CASSLSAGGINEQFF
CDR3nt: TGTGCCAGCAGCCTCTCAGCGGGAGGAATCAATGAGCAGTTCTTC

j_gene: TRBJ2-2
abundance: .
d_gene: .
v_gene: TRBV7-9
CDR3aa: CASTREWGGELFF
CDR3nt: TGTGCCAGCACCCGGGAATGGGGCGGGGAGCTGTTTTTT

j_gene: TRBJ1-1
abundance: .
d_gene: .
v_gene: TRBV27
CDR3aa: CASSLYRNTEAFF
CDR3nt: TGTGCCAGCAGCCTGTACAGGAACACTGAAGCTTTCTTT

j_gene: TRBJ1-1
abundance: once
d_gene: .
v_gene: TRBV2
CDR3aa: CASQMLPQAEAFF
CDR3nt: TGTGCCAGCCAAATGTTGCCCCAGGCCGAAGCTTTCTTT

j_gene: TRBJ2-7
abundance: once
d_gene: TRBD2
v_gene: TRBV25-1
CDR3aa: CASSPPHIAGKYEQYF
CDR3nt: TGTGCCAGCAGTCCTCCCCATATAGCGGGAAAGTACGAGCAGTACTTC

j_gene: TRBJ1-4
abundance: .
d_gene: .
v_gene: TRBV28
CDR3aa: CASSTRHIATNEKLFF
CDR3nt: TGTGCCAGCAGTACACGCCACATAGCAACTAATGAAAAACTGTTTTTT

j_gene: TRBJ1-1
abundance: medium-sized
d_gene: .
v_gene: TRBV4-2
CDR3aa: CASSQESWEANTEAFF
CDR3nt: TGTGCCAGCAGCCAAGAAAGTTGGGAGGCAAACACTGAAGCTTTCTTT

j_gene: TRBJ2-2
abundance: few
d_gene: TRBD1
v_gene: TRBV11-2
CDR3aa: CASSLPRTGNTGELFF
CDR3nt: TGTGCCAGCAGCTTACCAAGGACAGGGAACACCGGGGAGCTGTTTTTT

j_gene: TRBJ1-2
abundance: .
d_gene: .
v_gene: TRBV5-1
CDR3aa: CASSLSVGRGSGYTF
CDR3nt: TGCGCCAGCAGCTTGTCCGTTGGGCGTGGGAGTGGCTACACCTTC